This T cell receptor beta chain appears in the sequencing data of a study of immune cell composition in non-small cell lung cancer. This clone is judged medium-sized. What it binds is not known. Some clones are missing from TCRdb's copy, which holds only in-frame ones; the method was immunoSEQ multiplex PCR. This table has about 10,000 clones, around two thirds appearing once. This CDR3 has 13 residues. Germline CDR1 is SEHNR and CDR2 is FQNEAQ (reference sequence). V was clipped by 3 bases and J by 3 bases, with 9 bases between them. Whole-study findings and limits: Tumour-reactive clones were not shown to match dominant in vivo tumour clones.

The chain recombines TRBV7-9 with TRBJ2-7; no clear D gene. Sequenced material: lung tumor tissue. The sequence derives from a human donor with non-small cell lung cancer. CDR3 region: CASSFSGSYEQYF. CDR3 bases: TGTGCCAGCAGCTTCTCTGGCAGCTACGAGCAGTACTTC.